Listed below are T cell receptor beta chains from one sample, sequenced in a study of PD-L1 blockade in urothelial cancer. Libraries were prepared by immunoSEQ multiplex PCR; TCRdb keeps only in-frame clonotypes and omits some of them. The table records some 97,000 clones, about 90% of them present only once. Sample: PBMCs, taken around atezolizumab (anti-PD-L1) treatment. The receptors come from a woman older than 75 with urothelial cancer. The CDR3 runs from the conserved cysteine through the conserved F or W. Fields, in order: CDR3 protein, CDR3 DNA, D gene, J gene, clone size, V gene. D genes are given only for firm matches. A row's size may be missing; if present it is once, few, many or a size class.

CDR3: CASSPRTGGLGYTF
DNA: TGTGCCAGCAGCCCCCGGACAGGGGGCTTGGGCTACACCTTC
D: TRBD1
J: TRBJ1-2
size: .
V: TRBV9

CDR3: CASSTGEVGANVLTF
DNA: TGTGCCAGCAGCACAGGGGAAGTTGGGGCCAACGTCCTGACTTTC
D: TRBD1
J: TRBJ2-6
size: .
V: TRBV7-8

CDR3: CASSPDRGHNQPQHF
DNA: TGTGCCAGCAGCCCGGACAGGGGGCATAATCAGCCCCAGCATTTT
D: TRBD1
J: TRBJ1-5
size: .
V: TRBV7-7

CDR3: CASSDTTGRTSGWLAKNIQYF
DNA: TGTGCCAGCAGTGACACCACAGGGCGGACTAGCGGGTGGCTAGCCAAAAACATTCAGTACTTC
D: TRBD2
J: TRBJ2-4
size: once
V: TRBV6-4

CDR3: CASSQGISQPQHF
DNA: TGTGCCAGCAGTCAGGGGATCAGTCAGCCCCAGCATTTT
D: .
J: TRBJ1-5
size: .
V: TRBV28

CDR3: CASSPIVAGGTNTGELFF
DNA: TGTGCCAGCTCACCGATAGTAGCGGGAGGGACGAACACCGGGGAGCTGTTTTTT
D: TRBD2
J: TRBJ2-2
size: .
V: TRBV18

CDR3: CAISELDRGEQYF
DNA: TGTGCCATCAGTGAGCTGGACAGGGGAGAGCAGTACTTC
D: TRBD1
J: TRBJ2-7
size: .
V: TRBV10-3

CDR3: CASSPWDSTYEQYF
DNA: TGTGCCAGCTCACCGTGGGACTCTACCTACGAGCAGTACTTC
D: .
J: TRBJ2-7
size: .
V: TRBV18

CDR3: CASNGGPTEAFF
DNA: TGTGCCAGCAACGGGGGGCCGACTGAAGCTTTCTTT
D: .
J: TRBJ1-1
size: .
V: TRBV28

CDR3: CASSAGLLAGEADTQYF
DNA: TGTGCCAGCAGCGCCGGGCTACTAGCGGGAGAGGCAGATACGCAGTATTTT
D: TRBD2
J: TRBJ2-3
size: .
V: TRBV11-1

CDR3: CASSPYSYYEQYF
DNA: TGTGCCAGCTCACCATACAGTTACTACGAGCAGTACTTC
D: .
J: TRBJ2-7
size: .
V: TRBV18

CDR3: CASSVSGRAYEQYF
DNA: TGTGCCAGCAGCGTGAGCGGGAGGGCCTACGAGCAGTACTTC
D: TRBD2
J: TRBJ2-7
size: .
V: TRBV6-1

CDR3: CASSPRGRDTQYF
DNA: TGTGCCAGCAGCCCAAGGGGGAGAGATACGCAGTATTTT
D: .
J: TRBJ2-3
size: .
V: TRBV7-3

CDR3: CASRIPPDEKLFF
DNA: TGTGCCAGCAGAATACCCCCGGATGAAAAACTGTTTTTT
D: .
J: TRBJ1-4
size: .
V: TRBV2

CDR3: CASPAGGYTF
DNA: TGTGCCTCCCCCGCAGGAGGCTACACCTTC
D: .
J: TRBJ1-2
size: .
V: TRBV30

CDR3: CASSRQGGTEAFF
DNA: TGTGCCAGCAGTAGACAGGGGGGAACTGAAGCTTTCTTT
D: TRBD1
J: TRBJ1-1
size: once
V: TRBV28

CDR3: CASRETRRPSGSSEQYF
DNA: TGTGCCAGTAGAGAGACACGGAGGCCTAGCGGGAGTTCAGAGCAGTACTTC
D: TRBD2
J: TRBJ2-7
size: .
V: TRBV19

CDR3: CASSPPGVFTEAFF
DNA: TGTGCCAGCTCACCACCGGGAGTTTTTACTGAAGCTTTCTTT
D: .
J: TRBJ1-1
size: .
V: TRBV18

CDR3: CASSPLSSGNGNGDEQFF
DNA: TGTGCCAGCAGCCCTTTATCTAGCGGGAATGGGAATGGGGATGAGCAGTTCTTC
D: TRBD2
J: TRBJ2-1
size: .
V: TRBV4-2

CDR3: CASSSNTGVGGTEAFF
DNA: TGCGCCAGCAGCTCAAATACAGGGGTGGGAGGAACTGAAGCTTTCTTT
D: TRBD1
J: TRBJ1-1
size: .
V: TRBV5-1

CDR3: CASSPGGLAFYTDTGELFF
DNA: TGTGCCAGCAGCCCAGGGGGACTAGCGTTCTATACGGACACCGGGGAGCTGTTTTTT
D: TRBD2
J: TRBJ2-2
size: .
V: TRBV7-2

CDR3: CASRWAANTGELFF
DNA: TGTGCCAGTAGGTGGGCAGCGAACACCGGGGAGCTGTTTTTT
D: .
J: TRBJ2-2
size: .
V: TRBV27

CDR3: CASREGTGTPYGYTF
DNA: TGTGCCAGCAGAGAGGGGACAGGGACTCCCTATGGCTACACCTTC
D: TRBD1
J: TRBJ1-2
size: .
V: TRBV2

CDR3: CASSRTGEEKLFF
DNA: TGTGCCAGCAGCCGGACAGGGGAGGAAAAACTGTTTTTT
D: TRBD1
J: TRBJ1-4
size: .
V: TRBV5-4

CDR3: CASSKGTGQETQYF
DNA: TGTGCCAGTAGTAAAGGGACAGGCCAAGAGACCCAGTACTTC
D: TRBD1
J: TRBJ2-5
size: .
V: TRBV19

CDR3: CATSRAGGQGETQYF
DNA: TGTGCCACCAGCAGAGCGGGTGGGCAGGGGGAGACCCAGTACTTC
D: .
J: TRBJ2-5
size: .
V: TRBV15

CDR3: CASSLSTVANQPQHF
DNA: TGTGCCAGCAGTTTATCGACAGTAGCCAATCAGCCCCAGCATTTT
D: .
J: TRBJ1-5
size: once
V: TRBV27